These 10 T cell receptor beta chains were all obtained from the same sample, sequenced in a study of T cells in Graves' hyperthyroidism and ophthalmopathy. Amplification yielded TCR beta CDR3 regions, with RNA transcripts as the source. TCR CDR3 underwent first-round RT-PCR with the HTBI primer set. TCRdb re-called the multiplex PCR reads through MiXCR, storing one row per CDR3 protein. This sample yields 350,000 to 450,000 distinct CDR3 sequences, of which about 15% are seen a single time; around a third belongs to the top ten. The sequenced material came from blood. The receptors come from a woman in her 30s with Graves' hyperthyroidism that later progressed to Graves' ophthalmopathy.

This clonotype appeared many times. The chain recombines TRBV7-2 with TRBJ2-1; TRBD2 matches at 8 bases. J lost 4 bases, V lost 4 bases, and 9 bases had no gene match. The CDR3 covers 16 residues. Germline CDR1 and CDR2: SGHTA and FQGNSA. CDR3 loop: CASSSLRGGIYNEQFF. CDR3 DNA sequence: TGTGCCAGCAGCTCCCTTCGCGGGGGGATTTACAATGAGCAGTTCTTC.

The rearrangement uses TRBV4-1 and TRBJ2-1, with 12 positions matching TRBD2. The CDR3 has 17 residues. Trimming removed 3 bases from V and 4 bases from J; junction bases left unmatched: 7. Germline V gives CDR1 MGHRA, CDR2 YSYEKL. The CDR3 region is CASSHIRTSGKYNEQFF. In nucleotides, the CDR3 is TGCGCCAGCAGCCATATAAGGACTAGCGGGAAGTACAATGAGCAGTTCTTC.

This chain links TRBV29-1 with TRBJ2-7, with D unresolved. The CDR3 spans 15 residues. The V and J ends lost 1 base and 2 bases respectively, with 15 bases between them. Germline CDR1 reads SQVTM; CDR2 reads ANQGSEA. CDR3 in amino acids: CSVEGIAGATYEQYF. In nucleotides, the CDR3 is TGCAGCGTTGAAGGTATCGCTGGAGCAACCTACGAGCAGTACTTC.

This clonotype showed up many times. The rearrangement uses TRBV3-1 and TRBJ2-1; TRBD2 matches 13 bases. V trimming: 5 bases; J trimming: 6 bases; junction bases outside the gene matches: 19. Germline V gives CDR1 LGHDT, CDR2 YNNKEL (reference sequence). CDR3 length: 20 amino acids. The CDR3: CASSGTSGRAGSKLPNEQFF. CDR3 bases: TGTGCCAGCAGCGGAACTAGCGGGAGGGCCGGTAGTAAGCTCCCCAATGAGCAGTTCTTC.

As to this clonotype: A much larger clone lies one base from this, so it may be a read error. The rearrangement uses TRBV18 and TRBJ2-7; 8 bases agree with TRBD1. Germline V lookup: CDR1 KGHSH, CDR2 LQKENI. V shed 6 bases and J 5 bases; nucleotides not matched to a gene: 9. The CDR3 has 14 amino acids. CDR3 protein: CASSPTGVADEQYF. In nucleotides, the CDR3 is TGTGCCAGCTCTCCGACAGGGGTTGCGGACGAGCAGTACTTC.

This clonotype was counted many times. The genes are TRBV28 and TRBJ1-5, with 10 bases identical to TRBD1. V was clipped by 1 base and J by 2 bases; unmatched bases: 8. Germline values: CDR1 MDHEN, CDR2 SYDVKM. This CDR3 has 18 residues. CDR3: CASSLLGTGDVGNQPQHF. CDR3 DNA: TGTGCCAGCAGTTTATTGGGGACAGGGGATGTGGGCAATCAGCCCCAGCATTTT.

This chain connects TRBV9 to TRBJ1-3; TRBD1 matches at 10 bases. Per the germline V gene, CDR1 is SGDLS and CDR2 is YYNGEE. The CDR3 extends over 16 amino acids. The trim removed 3 bases at V and 3 bases at J, leaving 6 bases unmatched. The CDR3 nucleotides are TGTGCCAGCAGCGAAATGACAGGGGGCGATGGAAACACCATATATTTT. Its translation: CASSEMTGGDGNTIYF.

This clonotype was seen ten or more times. This chain links TRBV7-9 with TRBJ2-3; 8 bases fit TRBD1. This CDR3 spans 18 amino acids. Unmatched junction bases numbered 15, after V lost 7 bases and J lost 0 bases. Germline assignment: CDR1 SEHNR and CDR2 FQNEAQ (reference sequence). In DNA, the CDR3 is TGTGCCAGCACCCCACCACACGGACAGGGCCTTAGCACAGATACGCAGTATTTT. Residues: CASTPPHGQGLSTDTQYF.

This clonotype was detected ten times or more. The chain links TRBV13 to TRBJ1-1; no reliable D call. The germline V gene has CDR1 PRHDT and CDR2 FYEKMQ (reference sequence). V lost 4 bases to trimming and J lost 7 bases, with 13 bases between them. The CDR3 is 13 residues long. The CDR3 sequence: CASSSSPGIEAFF. The CDR3 nucleotides read TGTGCCAGCAGCTCGAGCCCTGGAATTGAAGCTTTCTTT.

In this sample, this clonotype turned up many times. The rearrangement joins TRBV20-1 to TRBJ2-1; TRBD2 agrees at 9 bases. Germline-derived CDR1 and CDR2 are DFQATT and SNEGSKA (reference sequence). Trimming at V came to 0 bases and at J to 7 bases, leaving 10 bases not matched to a gene. This CDR3 is 16 amino acids long. The CDR3 DNA is TGCAGTGCTAGAGATCATGCGGGGGGGCCTTGGAATGAGCAGTTCTTC. Its protein is CSARDHAGGPWNEQFF.